The 19 T cell receptor beta chains in this list originate from one sample, sequenced in a study of T-cell reconstitution after alpha-beta-depleted transplantation in children. A TCRbeta library incorporating unique molecular identifiers was prepared. Via MiXCR, TCRdb re-called the PCR reads, giving one row per CDR3 protein. The top ten hold more than 5.5% of the sample, which has some 180,000 distinct CDR3 sequences, approximately 6.3% seen once. The sequencing used PBMCs, collected before TCRalphabeta/CD19-depleted stem cell transplant. All receptors derive from a boy under 10 years old with acute lymphoblastic leukemia, due to receive a stem cell transplant.

Remarks on this clonotype: This may be a read error: a much more frequent sequence differs by one nucleotide. The chain couples TRBV28 to TRBJ2-7; perhaps TRBD1 as D (5 bases). CDR1 and CDR2 (germline): MDHEN, SYDVKM. This CDR3 has 12 amino acids. CDR3 protein: CATNQGVYEQHF. Written as DNA, the CDR3 is TGTGCCACAAACCAGGGTGTCTACGAGCAGCACTTC.

The chain recombines TRBV4-3 with TRBJ2-3; 8 nucleotides align to TRBD1. This CDR3 is built from 15 residues. The germline gives CDR1 LGHNA, CDR2 YSLEER. J lost 0 bases, V lost 4 bases, and 3 bases had no gene match. The CDR3 loop reads CASSRGQGSTDTQYF. As DNA, the CDR3 is TGCGCCAGCAGCCGAGGACAGGGCAGCACAGATACGCAGTATTTT.

At least ten counts were recorded for this clonotype. V usage is TRBV12-5 and J usage is TRBJ2-1, with D possibly called TRBD1 or TRBD2 (5 bases each). Trimming removed 3 bases at V and 9 bases at J, with 6 bases between. From germline, CDR1 is LGHNT and CDR2 FRNRAP. The CDR3 is made up of 11 amino acids. The CDR3 loop is CASGFGGEQFF. CDR3 bases: TGTGCTAGTGGTTTTGGGGGTGAGCAGTTCTTC.

In its sample, this clonotype was seen a few times. The chain recombines TRBV5-1 with TRBJ1-3, with D uncertain. V was pared by 1 base and J by 4 bases, with 12 bases between. The CDR3 has 15 residues. Germline CDR1 reads SGHRS; CDR2 reads YFSETQ. The CDR3 loop is CASSLSTRLGNTIYF. In DNA, the CDR3 is TGCGCCAGCAGCTTGTCTACCCGGCTGGGAAACACCATATATTTT.

This clonotype has a count of ten or more. V and J are TRBV29-1 and TRBJ2-6, with a possible D match to TRBD1 (5 bases). The CDR3 covers 15 residues. Germline V CDR1 and CDR2: SQVTM, ANQGSEA. Deletions cut 2 bases from V and 3 bases from J, with 11 bases between. The CDR3 nucleotides read TGCAGCGTTGAACTTTCAGGGTTTGGGGCCAACGTCCTGACTTTC. Its translation is CSVELSGFGANVLTF.

This clonotype was found a few times. The rearrangement uses TRBV20-1 and TRBJ2-2; possibly TRBD1 for D (5 bases). Germline V lookup: CDR1 DFQATT, CDR2 SNEGSKA (reference sequence). Trimming cost V 6 bases and J 7 bases, with 15 bases left between them. This CDR3 spans 13 amino acids. DNA for the CDR3: TGCAGTGCCCCCCTGCAGGGTCACGGGGAGCTGTTTTTT. It encodes CSAPLQGHGELFF.

This clonotype was seen repeatedly, ten times or more. The chain carries TRBV29-1 and TRBJ2-2; 11 nucleotides line up with TRBD1. The CDR3 has 14 amino acids. Per the germline V gene, CDR1 is SQVTM and CDR2 is ANQGSEA. The V gene end was trimmed by 7 bases and the J gene end by 5 bases; junction bases not matched to a gene: 6. The CDR3 nucleotides are TGCAGCGCTCGGACAGGGGGCGGAACCGGGGAGCTGTTTTTT. Its protein is CSARTGGGTGELFF.

This clonotype was observed many times. The chain carries TRBV27 and TRBJ2-6; possibly TRBD1 or TRBD2 for D (5 bases each). Trimming cost V 6 bases and J 8 bases, with 11 bases left between them. Germline V gene data show CDR1 as MNHEY and CDR2 as SMNVEV (reference sequence). This CDR3 region has 13 residues. This CDR3 reads CASSWDRTNVLTF. The CDR3 DNA reads TGTGCCAGCAGCTGGGACCGCACCAACGTCCTGACTTTC.

This clonotype was recorded many times. This chain uses TRBV7-2 with TRBJ2-7; no clear D. The V gene's germline CDR1 is SGHTA and CDR2 FQGNSA. There are 11 residues in the CDR3. Deletions cut 7 bases from V and 4 bases from J, with 8 bases between. The CDR3 region is CASTYGYEQYF. In nucleotides, the CDR3 is TGTGCCAGCACCTATGGGTACGAGCAGTACTTC. Combining the CDR3 with reference TRBV7-2 and TRBJ2-7 gives the whole variable domain GAGVSQSPSNKVTEKGKDVELRCDPISGHTALYWYRQSLGQGLEFLIYFQGNSAPDKSGLPSDRFSAERTGGSVSTLTIQRTQQEDSAVYLCASTYGYEQYFGPGTRLTVT.

A word on this clonotype: Just one base apart from a much larger clone, this may be a read error. The conserved phenylalanine or tryptophan is not found at the CDR3 terminus, so this likely reflects a read error. The rearrangement uses TRBV29-1 and TRBJ1-2; possibly TRBD1 for D (5 bases). Germline V CDR1 and CDR2: SQVTM, ANQGSEA. This CDR3 contains 11 residues. V gave up 5 bases and J gave up 8 bases, with 12 bases separating them. The chain's CDR3 is CSVQGAGGYTY. The CDR3, as DNA: TGCAGCGTTCAAGGGGCGGGCGGCTACACCTAC.

This clonotype showed up many times. The CDR3 region has the DNA TGTGCCAGCAGGGTTAGCGGGGCCATAGCCAAAAACATTCAGTACTTC. Protein product: CASRVSGAIAKNIQYF. V is TRBV12-3 or TRBV12-4 and J is TRBJ2-4, with TRBD2 matching over 8 bases. The CDR3 covers 16 residues. V lost 6 bases and J lost 0; bases outside the gene matches: 7.

This clonotype has a count of ten or more. CDR3 residues: CSHRRGDTQYF. DNA for the CDR3: TGCAGCCACCGAAGGGGGGATACGCAGTATTTT. The chain recombines TRBV20-1 with TRBJ2-3, with D perhaps TRBD1 (6 bases). CDR1 is DFQATT and CDR2 is SNEGSKA in the germline V gene (reference sequence). This CDR3 spans 11 amino acids.

The sample holds many counts of this clonotype. The chain carries TRBV7-9 and TRBJ2-7; TRBD1 aligns across 10 bases. The trim removed 5 bases at V and 6 bases at J, leaving 7 bases unmatched. Germline V lookup: CDR1 SEHNR, CDR2 FQNEAQ (reference sequence). This CDR3 is 14 amino acids long. Here the CDR3 reads CASSLGQGLGEQYF. The CDR3 nucleotides read TGTGCCAGCAGCCTGGGACAGGGGCTTGGCGAGCAGTACTTC. Using reference TRBV7-9 and TRBJ2-7 for the parts outside the CDR3, the full variable domain is DTGVSQNPRHKITKRGQNVTFRCDPISEHNRLYWYRQTLGQGPEFLTYFQNEAQLEKSRLLSDRFSAERPKGSFSTLEIQRTEQGDSAMYLCASSLGQGLGEQYFGPGTRLTVT.

This clonotype has at least ten counts. The chain has TRBV28 and TRBJ2-3; 8 bases line up with TRBD2. V dropped 3 bases and J dropped 2; count of bases not matched to a gene: 1. Per the germline V gene, CDR1 is MDHEN and CDR2 is SYDVKM. The CDR3 covers 14 residues. CDR3 region: CASSFGRATDTQYF. The DNA of the CDR3 is TGTGCCAGCAGTTTCGGGAGGGCCACAGATACGCAGTATTTT. Based on the CDR3 plus reference TRBV28 and TRBJ2-3, the full variable domain is DVKVTQSSRYLVKRTGEKVFLECVQDMDHENMFWYRQDPGLGLRLIYFSYDVKMKEKGDIPEGYSVSREKKERFSLILESASTNQTSMYLCASSFGRATDTQYFGPGTRLTVL.

This clonotype has ten or more counts. This chain joins TRBV7-2 and TRBJ2-3; D is ambiguous. V was shortened by 0 bases and J by 9 bases, with 13 bases between the two germline ends. The CDR3 contains 14 residues. CDR1 and CDR2 (germline): SGHTA, FQGNSA. CDR3 nucleotides: TGTGCCAGCAGCTTAGCGTCCAGAAGCCAGACGCAGTATTTT. This codes for CASSLASRSQTQYF.

Only a few counts were recorded for this clonotype. DNA for the CDR3: TGTGCCAGCAGTTCGGGACAAATTCCCGGGGAGCTGTTTTTT. It yields the protein CASSSGQIPGELFF. J is TRBJ2-2 and V is TRBV27; D perhaps matches TRBD1 (6 bases). CDR1 is MNHEY, CDR2 SMNVEV, per germline (reference sequence). CDR3 size: 14 residues. The V and J ends lost 4 bases and 6 bases respectively, with 12 bases between them.

The CDR3 coding sequence is TGTGCCAGCAGCCCTGGAACTAGCGAGACCCAGTACTTC. As protein: CASSPGTSETQYF. The V and J genes are TRBV11-2 and TRBJ2-5; possible D gene TRBD2, 6 bases. CDR3 length: 13 residues. The ends were cut back, 5 bases at V and 5 bases at J, with 12 bases in the middle. The germline gives CDR1 SGHAT, CDR2 FQNNGV.

The chain couples TRBV7-9 to TRBJ1-2; the D gene is possibly TRBD1 (5 bases). V was trimmed by 0 bases and J by 6 bases, leaving 8 bases between them. The CDR3 sequence is 13 residues long. From germline, CDR1 is SEHNR and CDR2 FQNEAQ (reference sequence). CDR3 sequence reads: CASSLARDHGYTF. The CDR3 DNA reads as TGTGCCAGCAGCTTAGCCAGGGATCATGGCTACACCTTC. The whole variable domain, filled in from reference TRBV7-9 and TRBJ1-2, reads DTGVSQNPRHKITKRGQNVTFRCDPISEHNRLYWYRQTLGQGPEFLTYFQNEAQLEKSRLLSDRFSAERPKGSFSTLEIQRTEQGDSAMYLCASSLARDHGYTFGSGTRLTVV.

Ten or more counts support this clonotype. This chain connects TRBV28 to TRBJ2-6; weak D call: TRBD2 (7 bases). Germline-derived CDR1 and CDR2 are MDHEN and SYDVKM. This CDR3 is built from 17 residues. Trimming cost V 6 bases and J 1 base, with 16 bases left between them. This chain's CDR3 is CASSPRGGASGANVLTF. In DNA, the CDR3 is TGTGCCAGCAGCCCCCGAGGGGGGGCATCTGGGGCCAACGTCCTGACTTTC.